This T cell receptor (beta chain) comes out of a study of T cells in localized non-small cell lung cancer. Study-wide points: Uninvolved adjacent lung showed the highest T cell clonality, exceeding tumor.

The CDR3 covers 16 residues. V was pared by 3 bases and J by 9 bases, with 21 bases between. Germline loops: CDR1 LNHDA, CDR2 SQIVND (reference sequence). Concerning this clone: Its specificity is unknown.

TCRdb's copy holds only in-frame clones and misses some; the assay was immunoSEQ multiplex PCR. The table records fewer than 95,000 clones, roughly 90% of them present only once. This specimen consisted of PBMCs, obtained before any cancer treatment. The chain couples TRBV19 to TRBJ1-5; TRBD1 might be the D (6 bases). The TCR originated in a woman between 40 and 69 years old with stage II squamous cell lung carcinoma. CDR3 nucleotides: TGTGCCAGTAGTATCACAACGGTGGGGGGGCGGGTGCCCCAGCATTTT. Translated: CASSITTVGGRVPQHF. Filled out from reference TRBV19 and TRBJ1-5, the complete variable domain reads DGGITQSPKYLFRKEGQNVTLSCEQNLNHDAMYWYRQDPGQGLRLIYYSQIVNDFQKGDIAEGYSVSREKKESFPLTVTSAQKNPTAFYLCASSITTVGGRVPQHFGDGTRLSIL.